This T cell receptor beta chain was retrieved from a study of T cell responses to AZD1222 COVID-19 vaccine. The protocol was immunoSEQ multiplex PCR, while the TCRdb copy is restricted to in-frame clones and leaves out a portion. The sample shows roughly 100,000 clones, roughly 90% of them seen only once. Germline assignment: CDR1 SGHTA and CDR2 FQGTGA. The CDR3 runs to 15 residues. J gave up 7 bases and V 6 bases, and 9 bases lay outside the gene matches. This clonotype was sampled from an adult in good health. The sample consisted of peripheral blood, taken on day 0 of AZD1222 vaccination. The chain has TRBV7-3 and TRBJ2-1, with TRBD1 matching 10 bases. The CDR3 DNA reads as TGTGCCAGCAGGCCGTCCGGGACAGGGGCGAATGAGCAGTTCTTC. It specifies CASRPSGTGANEQFF.